The sequence of this TCR beta chain was determined in a study of beta chain features in type 1 diabetes. Whole-study findings and limits: There was a possibility that cDNA sequencing over-represented cells with high TCR expression.

Averaging about 120 mL, one heparinised blood draw was given by each donor. Details on this clone: The antigen is unknown.

Investigators reverse transcribed all isolated RNA, so they sequenced expressed TCRB transcripts. Assay used: immunoSEQ multiplex PCR; TCRdb lists only in-frame clones, some missing. The sample consists of 300,000 to 350,000 clones, 12% to 15% of them appearing once. This clonotype was obtained from a man between 25 and 39 years old in good health. Material for sequencing was central memory CD4+ T cells from blood.

As DNA, the CDR3 is TGCGCCAGCAGCCAAGATGAAGGACGTGTGAGAACCTTC. Protein product: CASSQDEGRVRTF. The rearrangement links TRBV5-1 to TRBJ1-2, with D uncertain. The CDR3 covers 13 residues. The V end was cut by 4 bases, the J end by 14 bases, with 21 bases between. Germline CDR1 and CDR2: SGHRS and YFSETQ.